This TCR beta chain emerged from a study of blood T cell repertoires in COVID-19. Study-wide context: Acute and convalescent COVID-19 samples came from the United States, Italy and Spain.

As originally analysed: How many nucleated cells were present was estimated from reference gene primer amplification. Measured with immunoSEQ multiplex PCR; TCRdb has only the in-frame clones, and not every one. The DNA was the basis for D and trimming; V, J and clone size are from that table. The sample holds 110,000 to 150,000 clones, 79% seen once. This clone was seen only a few times. The TCR originated in a man between 50 and 59 years old with active or convalescent COVID-19. The sequenced material came from peripheral blood.

This chain's CDR3 is CASSYWRESSYEQYF. In DNA, the CDR3 is TGTGCCAGCAGTTACTGGCGGGAGAGCTCCTACGAGCAGTACTTC. V usage is TRBV6-2 or TRBV6-3 and J usage is TRBJ2-7; the match to TRBD2 covers 7 bases. With V trimmed by 1 base and J by 0 bases, 3 bases remained unmatched. Per germline, CDR1 MNHEY and CDR2 SVGEGT. The length of the CDR3 is 15 residues.